The rows below give T cell receptor beta chains drawn from one sample of a study of blood T cell repertoires in COVID-19. This table comes from immunoSEQ multiplex PCR, and its TCRdb copy is limited to in-frame clones, with some not included. Of around 150,000 clones in the sample, 84% were seen once. The sequenced sample consisted of peripheral blood. The receptors shown here come from a woman aged 60 to 75 with acute or convalescent COVID-19. Each CDR3 is given with its conserved first and last residue. A D gene is named only where the DNA matches it firmly. Rows give clone size only sometimes, using once, few, many, or a class for an expanded clone.

abundance | len | j_gene | d_gene | v_gene | CDR3aa | CDR3nt
NA | 21 | TRBJ1-1 | TRBD1 | TRBV24-1 | CATSDLRDRVIITPMNTEAFF | TGTGCCACCAGTGATCTGCGGGACAGGGTAATAATTACTCCCATGAACACTGAAGCTTTCTTT
NA | 14 | TRBJ2-3 | TRBD2 | TRBV10-3 | CAIGTSGNTDTQYF | TGTGCCATCGGGACTAGCGGGAACACAGATACGCAGTATTTT
once | 14 | TRBJ1-1 | TRBD1 | TRBV3-1/TRBV3-2 | CASASGTGGSEAFF | TGTGCCAGCGCCTCGGGGACAGGGGGGTCCGAAGCTTTCTTT
once | 13 | TRBJ2-7 | TRBD2 | TRBV2 | CASSGLAGVQQYF | TGTGCCAGCTCGGGACTAGCGGGAGTGCAGCAGTACTTC
NA | 14 | TRBJ2-7 | NA | TRBV6-2/TRBV6-3 | CASSKRQVPYEQYF | TGTGCCAGCAGTAAAAGACAGGTACCCTACGAGCAGTACTTC
NA | 13 | TRBJ2-7 | TRBD2 | TRBV29-1 | CSVWASGAYEQYF | TGCAGCGTTTGGGCGAGCGGGGCCTACGAGCAGTACTTC
NA | 13 | TRBJ1-1 | NA | TRBV30 | CAWSVQARGEAFF | TGTGCCTGGAGTGTACAGGCCAGGGGAGAAGCTTTCTTT
NA | 13 | TRBJ1-1 | TRBD1 | TRBV10-1 | CASSTGDSTEAFF | TGCGCCAGCAGTACAGGGGATTCTACTGAAGCTTTCTTT
NA | 14 | TRBJ2-7 | TRBD2 | TRBV9 | CASSVVPAGAEQYF | TGTGCCAGCAGCGTAGTTCCAGCGGGAGCCGAGCAGTACTTC
NA | 13 | TRBJ1-6 | NA | TRBV27 | CASSSDYYSPLHF | TGTGCCAGCAGTTCGGACTATTATTCACCCCTCCACTTT
NA | 16 | TRBJ2-2 | TRBD2 | TRBV25-1 | CASSEYEGGRIGELFF | TGTGCCAGCAGTGAATACGAGGGAGGGCGGATCGGGGAGCTGTTTTTT